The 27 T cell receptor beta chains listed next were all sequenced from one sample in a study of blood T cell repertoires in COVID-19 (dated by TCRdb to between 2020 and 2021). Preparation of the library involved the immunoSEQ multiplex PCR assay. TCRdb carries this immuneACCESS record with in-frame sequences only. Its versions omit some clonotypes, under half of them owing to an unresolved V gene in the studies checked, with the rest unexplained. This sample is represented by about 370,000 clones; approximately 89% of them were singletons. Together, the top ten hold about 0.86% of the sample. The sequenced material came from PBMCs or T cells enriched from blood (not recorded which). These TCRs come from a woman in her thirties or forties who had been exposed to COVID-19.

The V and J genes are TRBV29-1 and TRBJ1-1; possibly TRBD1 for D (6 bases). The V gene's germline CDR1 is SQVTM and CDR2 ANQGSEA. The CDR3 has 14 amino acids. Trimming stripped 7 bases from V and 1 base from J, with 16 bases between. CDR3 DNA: TGCAGCGCCCAGAGGCAGGGGTCGAACACTGAAGCTTTCTTT. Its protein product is CSAQRQGSNTEAFF. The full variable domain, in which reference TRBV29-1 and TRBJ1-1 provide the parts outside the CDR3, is SAVISQKPSRDICQRGTSLTIQCQVDSQVTMMFWYRQQPGQSLTLIATANQGSEATYESGFVIDKFPISRPNLTFSTLTVSNMSPEDSSIYLCSAQRQGSNTEAFFGQGTRLTVV.

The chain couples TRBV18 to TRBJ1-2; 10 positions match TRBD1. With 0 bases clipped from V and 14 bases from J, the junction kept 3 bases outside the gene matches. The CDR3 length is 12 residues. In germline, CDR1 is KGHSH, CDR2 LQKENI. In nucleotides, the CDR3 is TGTGCCAGCTCACCACCCGGACAGGGGGGGACCTTC. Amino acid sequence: CASSPPGQGGTF.

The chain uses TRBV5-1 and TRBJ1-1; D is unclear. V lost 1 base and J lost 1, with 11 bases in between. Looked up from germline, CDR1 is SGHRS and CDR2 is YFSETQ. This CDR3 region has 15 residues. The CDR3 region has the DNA TGCGCCAGCAGCTTGAGCGCAGGAGGGAACACTGAAGCTTTCTTT. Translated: CASSLSAGGNTEAFF.

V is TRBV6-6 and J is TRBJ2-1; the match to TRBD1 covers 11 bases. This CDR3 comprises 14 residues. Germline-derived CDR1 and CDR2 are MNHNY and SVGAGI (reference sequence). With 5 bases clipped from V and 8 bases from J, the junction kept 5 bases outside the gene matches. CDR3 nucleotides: TGTGCCAGCAGTGCGGACAGGGGGCGGCATGAGCAGTTCTTC. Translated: CASSADRGRHEQFF.

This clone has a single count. CDR3 residues: CASSDSPWGPGGENTEAFF. CDR3 nucleotides: TGTGCCAGCAGTGACTCTCCGTGGGGTCCGGGGGGGGAGAACACTGAAGCTTTCTTT. This chain uses TRBV6-4 with TRBJ1-1; possibly TRBD1 for D (5 bases). CDR3 length equals 19 residues. V shed 0 bases and J shed 1 base, with 21 bases lying between them. Germline CDR1 is MRHNA and CDR2 is SNTAGT.

CDR3 coding DNA: TGTGCCAGCAGCTTAGGCAGGGGAGTTACTGAAGCTTTCTTT. Its protein product is CASSLGRGVTEAFF. The rearrangement uses TRBV7-9 and TRBJ1-1; tentatively, D is TRBD1 (6 bases). CDR3 length equals 14 residues. The germline V gene encodes CDR1 SEHNR and CDR2 FQNEAQ (reference sequence). The V end was cut by 1 base, the J end by 5 bases, with 11 bases between.

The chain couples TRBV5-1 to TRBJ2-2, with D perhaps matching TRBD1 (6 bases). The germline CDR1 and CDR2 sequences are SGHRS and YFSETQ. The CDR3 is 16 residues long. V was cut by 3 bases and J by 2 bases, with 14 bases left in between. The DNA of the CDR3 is TGCGCCAGCAGCTGGGGTACAGGGCTAAACACCGGGGAGCTGTTTTTT. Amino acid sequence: CASSWGTGLNTGELFF.

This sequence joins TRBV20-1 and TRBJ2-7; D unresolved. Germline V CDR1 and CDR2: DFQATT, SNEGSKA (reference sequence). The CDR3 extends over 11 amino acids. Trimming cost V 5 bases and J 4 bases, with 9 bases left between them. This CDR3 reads CSALYYYEQYF. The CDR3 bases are TGCAGTGCTTTATACTATTACGAGCAGTACTTC.

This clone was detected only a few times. CDR3 nucleotide sequence: TGTGCCAGCAGCTTACCCAGGGACAGTTACGAGCAGTACTTC. It translates to CASSLPRDSYEQYF. This sequence joins TRBV7-9 and TRBJ2-7, with 7 bases matching TRBD1. The V and J ends lost 2 bases and 4 bases, in that order; junction bases with no gene match: 5. This CDR3 spans 14 amino acids. CDR1 is SEHNR, CDR2 FQNEAQ, per germline (reference sequence). The complete variable domain, with remaining parts taken from reference TRBV7-9 and TRBJ2-7, reads DTGVSQNPRHKITKRGQNVTFRCDPISEHNRLYWYRQTLGQGPEFLTYFQNEAQLEKSRLLSDRFSAERPKGSFSTLEIQRTEQGDSAMYLCASSLPRDSYEQYFGPGTRLTVT.

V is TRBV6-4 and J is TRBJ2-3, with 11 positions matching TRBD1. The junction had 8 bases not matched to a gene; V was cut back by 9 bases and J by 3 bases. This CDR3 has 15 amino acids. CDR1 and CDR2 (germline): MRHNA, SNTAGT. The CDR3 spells CASRARDRGTDTQYF. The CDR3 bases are TGTGCCAGTCGGGCCCGGGACAGGGGGACAGATACGCAGTATTTT.

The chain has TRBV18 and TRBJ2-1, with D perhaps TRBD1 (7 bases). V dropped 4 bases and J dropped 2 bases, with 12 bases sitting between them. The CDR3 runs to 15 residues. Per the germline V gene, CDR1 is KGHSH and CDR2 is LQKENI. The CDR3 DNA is TGTGCCAGCTCACGCGGGACAGACCCCTACAATGAGCAGTTCTTC. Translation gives CASSRGTDPYNEQFF.

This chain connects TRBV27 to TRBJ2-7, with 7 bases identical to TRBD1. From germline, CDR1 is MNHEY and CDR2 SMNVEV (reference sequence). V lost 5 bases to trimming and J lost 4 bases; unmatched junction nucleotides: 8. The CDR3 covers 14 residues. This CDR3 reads CASSPGQAGYEQYF. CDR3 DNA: TGTGCCAGCAGTCCCGGACAGGCAGGGTACGAGCAGTACTTC.

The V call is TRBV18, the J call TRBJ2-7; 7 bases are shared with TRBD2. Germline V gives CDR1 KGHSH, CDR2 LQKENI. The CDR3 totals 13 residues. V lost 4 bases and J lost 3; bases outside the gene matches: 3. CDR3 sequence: CASSLREGYEQYF. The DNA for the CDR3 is TGTGCCAGCTCACTTAGGGAGGGCTACGAGCAGTACTTC. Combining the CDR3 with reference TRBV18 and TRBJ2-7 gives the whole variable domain NAGVMQNPRHLVRRRGQEARLRCSPMKGHSHVYWYRQLPEEGLKFMVYLQKENIIDESGMPKERFSAEFPKEGPSILRIQQVVRGDSAAYFCASSLREGYEQYFGPGTRLTVT.

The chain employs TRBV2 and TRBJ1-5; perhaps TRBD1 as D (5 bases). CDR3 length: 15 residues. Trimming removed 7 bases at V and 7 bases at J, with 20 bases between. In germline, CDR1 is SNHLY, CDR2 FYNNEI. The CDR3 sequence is CASKGFGGVGQPQHF. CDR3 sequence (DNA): TGTGCCAGCAAGGGGTTCGGAGGGGTCGGGCAGCCCCAGCATTTT.

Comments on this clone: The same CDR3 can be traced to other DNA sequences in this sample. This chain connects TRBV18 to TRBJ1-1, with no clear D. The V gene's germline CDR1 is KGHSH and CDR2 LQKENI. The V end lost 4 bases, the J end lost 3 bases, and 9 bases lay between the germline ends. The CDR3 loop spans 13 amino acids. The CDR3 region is CASSRERDTEAFF. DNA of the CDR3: TGTGCCAGCTCACGTGAACGAGACACTGAAGCTTTCTTT.

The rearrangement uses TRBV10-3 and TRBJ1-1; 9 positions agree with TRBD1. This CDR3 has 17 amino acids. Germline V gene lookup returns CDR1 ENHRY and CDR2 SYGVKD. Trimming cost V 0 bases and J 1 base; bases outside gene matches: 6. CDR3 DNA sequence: TGTGCCATCAGTGAGTCGACTATGACAGGGGGGAACACTGAAGCTTTCTTT. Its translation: CAISESTMTGGNTEAFF.

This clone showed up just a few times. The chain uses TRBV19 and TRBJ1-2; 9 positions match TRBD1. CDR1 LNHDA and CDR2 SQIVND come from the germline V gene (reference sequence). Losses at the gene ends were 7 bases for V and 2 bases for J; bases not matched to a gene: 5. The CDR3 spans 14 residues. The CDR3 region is CASTGTGSNYGYTF. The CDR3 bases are TGTGCCAGTACCGGGACAGGGTCGAACTATGGCTACACCTTC.

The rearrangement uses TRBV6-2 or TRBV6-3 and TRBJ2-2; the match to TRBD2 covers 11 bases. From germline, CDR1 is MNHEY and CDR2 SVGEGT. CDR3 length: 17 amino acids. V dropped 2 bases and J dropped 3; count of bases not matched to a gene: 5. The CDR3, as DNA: TGTGCCAGCAGTTACCCAACTAGCGGGGGCCACACCGGGGAGCTGTTTTTT. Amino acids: CASSYPTSGGHTGELFF.

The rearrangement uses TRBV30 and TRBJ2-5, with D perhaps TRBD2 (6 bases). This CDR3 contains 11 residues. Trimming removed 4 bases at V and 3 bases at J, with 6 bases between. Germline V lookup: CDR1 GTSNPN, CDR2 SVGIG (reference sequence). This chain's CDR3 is CAWTSEETQYF. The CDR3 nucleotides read TGTGCCTGGACTAGCGAAGAGACCCAGTACTTC.

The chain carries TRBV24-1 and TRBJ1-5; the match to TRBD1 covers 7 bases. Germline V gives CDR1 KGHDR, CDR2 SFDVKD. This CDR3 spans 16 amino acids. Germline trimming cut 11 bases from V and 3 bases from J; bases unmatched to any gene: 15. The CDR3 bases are TGTGCCATCCATCAGAAGGGGGCGCAGGACAATCAGCCCCAGCATTTT. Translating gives CAIHQKGAQDNQPQHF.

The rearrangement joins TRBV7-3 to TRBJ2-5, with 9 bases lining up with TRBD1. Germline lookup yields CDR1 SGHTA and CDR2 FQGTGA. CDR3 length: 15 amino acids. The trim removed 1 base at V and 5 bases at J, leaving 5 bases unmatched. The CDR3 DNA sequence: TGTGCCAGCAGCTTAAGTGGGACAGGGTCCGAGACCCAGTACTTC. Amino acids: CASSLSGTGSETQYF.

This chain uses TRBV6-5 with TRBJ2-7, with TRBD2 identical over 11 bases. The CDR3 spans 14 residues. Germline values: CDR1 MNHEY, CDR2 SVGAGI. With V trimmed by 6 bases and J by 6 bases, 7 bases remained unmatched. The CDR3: CASSYTSGSFEQYF. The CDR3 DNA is TGTGCCAGCAGCTATACTAGCGGGAGTTTCGAGCAGTACTTC.

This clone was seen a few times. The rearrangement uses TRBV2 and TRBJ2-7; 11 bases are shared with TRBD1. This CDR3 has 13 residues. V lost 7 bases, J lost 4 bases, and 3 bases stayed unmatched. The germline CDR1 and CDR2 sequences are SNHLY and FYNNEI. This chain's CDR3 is CASTGTGGYEQYF. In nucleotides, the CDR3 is TGTGCCAGCACTGGGACAGGGGGTTACGAGCAGTACTTC.

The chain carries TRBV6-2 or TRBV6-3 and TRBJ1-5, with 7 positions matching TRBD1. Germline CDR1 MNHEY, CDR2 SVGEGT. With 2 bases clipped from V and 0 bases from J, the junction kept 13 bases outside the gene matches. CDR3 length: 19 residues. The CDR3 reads CASSYPEQTGRISNQPQHF. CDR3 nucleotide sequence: TGTGCCAGCAGTTACCCTGAGCAGACAGGGAGAATTAGCAATCAGCCCCAGCATTTT.

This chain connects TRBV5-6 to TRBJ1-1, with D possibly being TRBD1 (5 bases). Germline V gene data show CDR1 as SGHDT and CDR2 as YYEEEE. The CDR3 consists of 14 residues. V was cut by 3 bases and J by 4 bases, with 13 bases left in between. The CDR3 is CASSWGDQVTEAFF. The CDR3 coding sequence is TGTGCCAGCAGCTGGGGGGATCAGGTCACTGAAGCTTTCTTT.

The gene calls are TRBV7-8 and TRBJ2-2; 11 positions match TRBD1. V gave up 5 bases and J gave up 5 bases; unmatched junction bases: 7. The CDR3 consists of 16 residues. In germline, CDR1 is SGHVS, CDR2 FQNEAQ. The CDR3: CASSPGQGAFTGELFF. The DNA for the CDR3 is TGTGCCAGCAGCCCCGGACAGGGGGCTTTTACCGGGGAGCTGTTTTTT.

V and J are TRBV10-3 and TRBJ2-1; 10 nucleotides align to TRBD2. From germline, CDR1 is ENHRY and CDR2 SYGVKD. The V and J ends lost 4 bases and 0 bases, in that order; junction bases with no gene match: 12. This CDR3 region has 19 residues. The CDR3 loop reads CAISADSRLAGSSYNEQFF. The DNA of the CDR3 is TGTGCCATCAGTGCGGACAGCCGACTAGCGGGTAGCTCCTACAATGAGCAGTTCTTC.